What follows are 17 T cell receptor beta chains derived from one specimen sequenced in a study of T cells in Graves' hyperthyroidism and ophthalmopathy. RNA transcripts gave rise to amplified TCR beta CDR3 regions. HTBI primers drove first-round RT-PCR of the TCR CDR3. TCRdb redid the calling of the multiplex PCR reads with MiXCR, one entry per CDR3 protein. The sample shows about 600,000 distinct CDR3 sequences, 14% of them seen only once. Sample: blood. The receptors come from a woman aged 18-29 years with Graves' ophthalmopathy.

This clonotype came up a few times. This CDR3 is CASRHLLARNTEAFF. The CDR3 nucleotides are TGTGCCAGCAGGCATTTATTGGCGCGGAACACTGAAGCTTTCTTT. The V call is TRBV6-4, the J call TRBJ1-1; D gene ambiguous. The CDR3 totals 15 residues. Trimming pared 6 bases from V and 1 base from J, leaving 15 bases between. Germline CDR1 and CDR2: MRHNA and SNTAGT.

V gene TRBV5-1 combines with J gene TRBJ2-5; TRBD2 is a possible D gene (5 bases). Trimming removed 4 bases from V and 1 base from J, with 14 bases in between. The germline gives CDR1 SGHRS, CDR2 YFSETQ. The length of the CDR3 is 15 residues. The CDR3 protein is CASSPIGEPQETQYF. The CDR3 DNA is TGCGCCAGCAGCCCGATCGGGGAGCCCCAAGAGACCCAGTACTTC.

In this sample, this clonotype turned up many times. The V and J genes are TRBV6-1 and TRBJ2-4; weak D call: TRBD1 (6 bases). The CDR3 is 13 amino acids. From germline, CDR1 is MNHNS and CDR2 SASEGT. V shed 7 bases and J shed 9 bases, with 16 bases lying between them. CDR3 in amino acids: CASTQQPQGIQYF. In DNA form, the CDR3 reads TGTGCCAGCACCCAACAACCACAGGGCATTCAGTACTTC.

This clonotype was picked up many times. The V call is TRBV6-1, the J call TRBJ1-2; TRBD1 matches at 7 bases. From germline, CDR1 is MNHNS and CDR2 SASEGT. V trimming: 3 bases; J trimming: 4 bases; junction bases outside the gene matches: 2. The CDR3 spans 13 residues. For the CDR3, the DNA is TGTGCCAGCAGTGATCAGGGGGGCTATGGCTACACCTTC. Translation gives CASSDQGGYGYTF.

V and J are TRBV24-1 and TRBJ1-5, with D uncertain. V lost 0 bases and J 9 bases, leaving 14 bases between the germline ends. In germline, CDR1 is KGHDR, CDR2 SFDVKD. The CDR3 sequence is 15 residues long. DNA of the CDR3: TGTGCCACCAGTGATTTGGAGCGCAACTCCAGGCCCCAGCATTTT. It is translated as CATSDLERNSRPQHF.

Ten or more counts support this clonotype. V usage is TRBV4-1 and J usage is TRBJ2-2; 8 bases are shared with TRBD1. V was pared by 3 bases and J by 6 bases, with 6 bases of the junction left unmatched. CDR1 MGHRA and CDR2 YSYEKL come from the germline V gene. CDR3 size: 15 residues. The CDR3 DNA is TGCGCCAGCAGCCAGGGGCAGGGGGCCGCCGGGGAGCTGTTTTTT. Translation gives CASSQGQGAAGELFF.

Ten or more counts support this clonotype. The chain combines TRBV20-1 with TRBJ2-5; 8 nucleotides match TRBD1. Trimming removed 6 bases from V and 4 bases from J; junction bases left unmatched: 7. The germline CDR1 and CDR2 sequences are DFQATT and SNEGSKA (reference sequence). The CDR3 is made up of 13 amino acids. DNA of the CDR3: TGCAGTGCCCCAAGACAGGGGAGAGAGACCCAGTACTTC. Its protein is CSAPRQGRETQYF.

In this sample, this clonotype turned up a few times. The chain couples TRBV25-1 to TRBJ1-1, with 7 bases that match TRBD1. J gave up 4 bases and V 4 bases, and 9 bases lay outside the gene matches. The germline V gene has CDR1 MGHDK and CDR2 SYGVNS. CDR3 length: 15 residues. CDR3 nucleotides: TGTGCCAGCAGTGCGAGGGACAGTTTTTTCACTGAAGCTTTCTTT. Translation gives CASSARDSFFTEAFF.

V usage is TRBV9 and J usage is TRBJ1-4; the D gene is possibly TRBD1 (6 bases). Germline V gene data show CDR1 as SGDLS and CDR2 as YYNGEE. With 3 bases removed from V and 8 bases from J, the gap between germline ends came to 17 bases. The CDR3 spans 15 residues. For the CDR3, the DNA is TGTGCCAGCAGCGAGGGATACAGGGTGTTCGAAAAACTGTTTTTT. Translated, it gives CASSEGYRVFEKLFF.

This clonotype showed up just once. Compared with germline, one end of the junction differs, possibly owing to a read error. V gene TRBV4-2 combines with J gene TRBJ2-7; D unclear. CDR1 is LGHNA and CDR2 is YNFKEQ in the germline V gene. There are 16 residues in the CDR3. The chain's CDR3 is CATSQAVGSSVYEQYF. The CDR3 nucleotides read TGTGCCACCAGCCAAGCCGTAGGGTCTTCAGTCTACGAGCAGTACTTC.

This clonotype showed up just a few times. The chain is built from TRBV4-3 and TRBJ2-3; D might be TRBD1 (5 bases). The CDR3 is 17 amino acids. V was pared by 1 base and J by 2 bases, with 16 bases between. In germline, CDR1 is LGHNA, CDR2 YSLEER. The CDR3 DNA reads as TGCGCCAGCAGCCAAGGAAGCAGGGCGGCATCCACAGATACGCAGTATTTT. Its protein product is CASSQGSRAASTDTQYF.

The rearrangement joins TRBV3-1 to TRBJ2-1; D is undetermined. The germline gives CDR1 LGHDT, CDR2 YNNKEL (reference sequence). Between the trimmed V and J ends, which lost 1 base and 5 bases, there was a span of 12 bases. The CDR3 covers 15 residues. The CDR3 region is CASSQVFGRDNEQFF. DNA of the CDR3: TGTGCCAGCAGCCAAGTGTTTGGTCGGGACAATGAGCAGTTCTTC.

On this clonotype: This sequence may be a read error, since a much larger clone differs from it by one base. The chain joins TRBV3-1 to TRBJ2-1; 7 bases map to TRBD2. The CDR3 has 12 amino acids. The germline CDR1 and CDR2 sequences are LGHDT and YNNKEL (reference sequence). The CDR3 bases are TGTGCCAGCAGCCAATGGGCGGGGGAGCAGTCCTTC. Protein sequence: CASSQWAGEQSF.

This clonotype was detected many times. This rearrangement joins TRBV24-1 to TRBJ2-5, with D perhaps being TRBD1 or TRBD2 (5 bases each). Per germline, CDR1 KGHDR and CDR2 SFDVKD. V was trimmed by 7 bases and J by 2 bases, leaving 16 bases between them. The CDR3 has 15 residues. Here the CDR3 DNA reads TGTGCCACCAGCAAGATGAGGGGTAGGCAAGAGACCCAGTACTTC. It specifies CATSKMRGRQETQYF.

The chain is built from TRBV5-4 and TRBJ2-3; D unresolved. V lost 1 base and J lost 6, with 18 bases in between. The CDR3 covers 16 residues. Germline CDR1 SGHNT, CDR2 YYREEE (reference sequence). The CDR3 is CASSLLADIVADTQYF. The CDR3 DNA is TGTGCCAGCAGCTTGTTGGCGGATATCGTTGCGGATACGCAGTATTTT.

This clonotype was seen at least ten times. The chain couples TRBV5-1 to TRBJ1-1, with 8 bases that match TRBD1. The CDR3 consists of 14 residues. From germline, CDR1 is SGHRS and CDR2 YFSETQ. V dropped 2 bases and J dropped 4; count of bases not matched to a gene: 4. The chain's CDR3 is CASSFRGRTTEAFF. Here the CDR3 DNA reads TGCGCCAGCAGCTTCAGGGGGCGAACCACTGAAGCTTTCTTT.

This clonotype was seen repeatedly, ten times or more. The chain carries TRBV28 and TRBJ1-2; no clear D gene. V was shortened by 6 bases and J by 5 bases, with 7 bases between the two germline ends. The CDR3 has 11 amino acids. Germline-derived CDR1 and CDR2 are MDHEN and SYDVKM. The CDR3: CASRSEYGYTF. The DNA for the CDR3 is TGTGCCAGCAGGTCGGAGTATGGCTACACCTTC.